These 17 T cell receptor beta chains came from one sample sequenced in a study of blood T cell repertoires in COVID-19 (TCRdb year 2020). Library preparation employed the immunoSEQ multiplex PCR assay. In TCRdb, the immuneACCESS table is reduced to in-frame sequences with V and J assigned. These tables do not hold every clone; where another copy was compared, an unresolved V gene accounts for under half, and the others remain unexplained. The sample table holds over 150,000 clones, of which 70% to 85% were seen once. The ten most abundant clones make up approximately 7.2% of the sample. Sample: peripheral blood. Receptors were obtained from a human donor with acute or convalescent COVID-19. The donor label of this sample is uncertain.

The chain employs TRBV28 and TRBJ1-6; D might be TRBD1 (6 bases). Deletions cut 5 bases from V and 1 base from J, with 12 bases between. Germline V CDR1 and CDR2: MDHEN, SYDVKM. This CDR3 has 16 residues. CDR3 bases: TGTGCCAGCAGTGCCTCACAGGGATCCTATAATTCACCCCTCCACTTT. This translates into CASSASQGSYNSPLHF.

The V gene is TRBV27, the J gene TRBJ1-5; 8 bases fit TRBD1. Trimming cost V 5 bases and J 8 bases; bases outside gene matches: 5. Looked up from germline, CDR1 is MNHEY and CDR2 is SMNVEV (reference sequence). This CDR3 is 13 amino acids long. The CDR3, as DNA: TGTGCCAGCAGTACCGACAGGGGAGAGCCCCAGCATTTT. It codes for CASSTDRGEPQHF.

The rearrangement joins TRBV7-6 to TRBJ2-5, with a weak D call TRBD2 (6 bases). Germline loops: CDR1 SGHVS, CDR2 FNYEAQ. Trimming pared 3 bases from V and 1 base from J, leaving 15 bases between. The CDR3 length is 16 residues. This chain's CDR3 is CASSFPPGGSQETQYF. The CDR3 nucleotides are TGTGCCAGCAGCTTCCCCCCCGGGGGTTCCCAAGAGACCCAGTACTTC.

This clone came up a few times. The chain recombines TRBV5-1 with TRBJ1-2, with 9 bases matching TRBD1. The V gene's germline CDR1 is SGHRS and CDR2 YFSETQ. The CDR3 totals 17 residues. Losses at the gene ends were 4 bases for V and 4 bases for J; bases not matched to a gene: 14. CDR3 in amino acids: CASSSTGTGNSGYGYTF. The CDR3 DNA is TGCGCCAGCAGCAGTACCGGGACAGGGAATAGCGGCTATGGCTACACCTTC.

This clone has a single count. The V gene is TRBV5-4, the J gene TRBJ2-3; possibly TRBD2 for D (6 bases). Germline-derived CDR1 and CDR2 are SGHNT and YYREEE (reference sequence). Between the trimmed V and J ends, which lost 5 bases and 0 bases, there was a span of 10 bases. This CDR3 spans 14 amino acids. CDR3 in amino acids: CASREGPSTDTQYF. Written as DNA, the CDR3 is TGTGCCAGCAGGGAGGGACCTAGCACAGATACGCAGTATTTT.

V gene TRBV7-9 combines with J gene TRBJ2-1; D is perhaps TRBD2 (5 bases). This CDR3 contains 15 residues. V was shortened by 5 bases and J by 8 bases, with 19 bases between the two germline ends. CDR1 and CDR2 from the germline V gene are SEHNR and FQNEAQ (reference sequence). The CDR3 loop is CASSPHGKLGDEQFF. The CDR3 DNA is TGTGCCAGCAGCCCCCACGGAAAACTAGGCGATGAGCAGTTCTTC.

V is TRBV5-1 and J is TRBJ1-2, with D uncertain. The germline CDR1 and CDR2 sequences are SGHRS and YFSETQ. Trimming took 4 bases from V and 2 from J, leaving 15 bases between them. CDR3 length: 15 residues. The CDR3 loop is CASSPTPDPNYGYTF. The CDR3 DNA reads TGCGCCAGCAGCCCCACACCCGATCCAAACTATGGCTACACCTTC.

This chain joins TRBV6-5 and TRBJ2-5; the match to TRBD1 covers 10 bases. The germline V gene has CDR1 MNHEY and CDR2 SVGAGI. The CDR3 runs 15 residues. Trimming cost V 7 bases and J 5 bases; bases outside gene matches: 10. The CDR3 nucleotides are TGTGCCAGCACCCGGGGAGACAGGGGGCCGGAGACCCAGTACTTC. Amino acids: CASTRGDRGPETQYF.

The rearrangement joins TRBV4-3 to TRBJ2-3; TRBD1 might be the D (8 bases). The CDR3 loop spans 15 amino acids. V lost 4 bases and J 6 bases, leaving 17 bases between the germline ends. Germline V gene data show CDR1 as LGHNA and CDR2 as YSLEER. The CDR3 DNA reads TGCGCCAGCAGCCTGCAGGGGGCGGGGGCCGATACGCAGTATTTT. Protein sequence: CASSLQGAGADTQYF.

The rearrangement joins TRBV14 to TRBJ2-2; 7 bases map to TRBD1. This CDR3 is 16 amino acids long. CDR1 SGHDN and CDR2 FVKESK come from the germline V gene. V lost 3 bases, J lost 3 bases, and 7 bases stayed unmatched. CDR3: CASSQATGTDTGELFF. CDR3 DNA: TGTGCCAGCAGCCAGGCGACAGGGACGGACACCGGGGAGCTGTTTTTT.

This clone appeared a single time. This sequence joins TRBV5-4 and TRBJ1-6, with 7 nucleotides matching TRBD1. The V and J ends lost 0 bases and 0 bases, in that order; junction bases with no gene match: 3. CDR3 size: 17 residues. CDR1 and CDR2 from the germline V gene are SGHNT and YYREEE (reference sequence). As DNA, the CDR3 is TGTGCCAGCAGCTTGGAACAGGGGTACTCCTATAATTCACCCCTCCACTTT. Translating it yields CASSLEQGYSYNSPLHF.

This sequence joins TRBV2 and TRBJ2-5, with TRBD2 matching 8 bases. Per germline, CDR1 SNHLY and CDR2 FYNNEI. V dropped 2 bases and J dropped 5; count of bases not matched to a gene: 10. This CDR3 has 16 amino acids. This CDR3 reads CASSERGLVVRETQYF. DNA of the CDR3: TGTGCCAGCAGTGAAAGGGGACTAGTCGTACGCGAGACCCAGTACTTC.

The V and J genes are TRBV6-1 and TRBJ2-3; 8 bases line up with TRBD1. This CDR3 region has 16 residues. J lost 0 bases, V lost 4 bases, and 6 bases had no gene match. Germline CDR1 is MNHNS and CDR2 is SASEGT. The CDR3 region is CASSARQGTSTDTQYF. The CDR3 nucleotides are TGTGCCAGCAGTGCCCGACAGGGGACCAGCACAGATACGCAGTATTTT.

The chain has TRBV6-5 and TRBJ2-1; D gene unclear. V was cut by 6 bases and J by 0 bases, with 6 bases left in between. CDR3 length equals 13 residues. Germline V gene lookup returns CDR1 MNHEY and CDR2 SVGAGI. CDR3 DNA sequence: TGTGCCAGCAGCCTTAGCTCCTACAATGAGCAGTTCTTC. As protein: CASSLSSYNEQFF.

V usage is TRBV5-8 and J usage is TRBJ2-1; 10 bases map to TRBD2. The CDR3 contains 16 residues. Trimming took 4 bases from V and 2 from J; bases not matched to a gene: 6. Germline values: CDR1 SGHTS, CDR2 YDEGEE. DNA for the CDR3: TGTGCCAGCAGCCGAGCGGGAGGGCCCACCTACAATGAGCAGTTCTTC. Translating it yields CASSRAGGPTYNEQFF.

The CDR3 protein is CASSPTGVYNSPLHF. The CDR3 coding sequence is TGTGCCAGCAGCCCGACAGGGGTCTATAATTCACCCCTCCACTTT. The gene calls are TRBV21-1 and TRBJ1-6; the table calls TRBD1, which could not be checked here. TRBV21-1 is an annotated pseudogene. The CDR3 loop spans 15 amino acids.

V is TRBV18 and J is TRBJ1-4, with 11 bases matching TRBD1. CDR3 length: 18 amino acids. Looked up from germline, CDR1 is KGHSH and CDR2 is LQKENI. Germline trimming cut 6 bases from V and 0 bases from J; bases unmatched to any gene: 9. The CDR3: CASSPTRTGGTTNEKLFF. The CDR3 DNA reads TGTGCCAGCTCTCCTACAAGGACAGGGGGCACAACTAATGAAAAACTGTTTTTT.